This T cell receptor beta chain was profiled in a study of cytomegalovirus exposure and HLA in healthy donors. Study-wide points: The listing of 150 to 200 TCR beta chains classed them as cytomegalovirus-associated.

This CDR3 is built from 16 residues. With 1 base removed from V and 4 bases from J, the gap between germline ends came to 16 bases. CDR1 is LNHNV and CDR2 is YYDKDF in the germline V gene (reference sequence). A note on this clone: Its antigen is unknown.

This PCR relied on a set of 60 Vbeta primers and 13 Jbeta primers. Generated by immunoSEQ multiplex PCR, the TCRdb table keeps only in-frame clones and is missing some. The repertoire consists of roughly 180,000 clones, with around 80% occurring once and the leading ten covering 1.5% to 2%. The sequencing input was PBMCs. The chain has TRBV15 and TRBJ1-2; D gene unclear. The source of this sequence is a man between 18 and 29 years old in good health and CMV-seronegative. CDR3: CATSRGMRRELYGYTF. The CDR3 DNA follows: TGTGCCACCAGCAGAGGCATGAGGCGCGAACTCTATGGCTACACCTTC.